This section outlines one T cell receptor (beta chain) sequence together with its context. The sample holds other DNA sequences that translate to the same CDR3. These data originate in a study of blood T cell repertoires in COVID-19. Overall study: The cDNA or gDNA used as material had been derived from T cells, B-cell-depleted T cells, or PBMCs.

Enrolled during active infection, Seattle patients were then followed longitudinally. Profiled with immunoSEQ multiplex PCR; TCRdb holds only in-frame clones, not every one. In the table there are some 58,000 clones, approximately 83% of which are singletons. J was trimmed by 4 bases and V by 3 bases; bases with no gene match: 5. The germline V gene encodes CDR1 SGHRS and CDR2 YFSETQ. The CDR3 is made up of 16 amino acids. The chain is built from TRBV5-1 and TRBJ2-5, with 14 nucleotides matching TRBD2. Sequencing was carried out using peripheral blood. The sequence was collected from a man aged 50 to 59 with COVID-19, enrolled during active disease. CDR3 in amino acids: CASSSGLAGGGETQYF. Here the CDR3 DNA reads TGCGCCAGCAGCTCTGGACTAGCGGGAGGTGGAGAGACCCAGTACTTC. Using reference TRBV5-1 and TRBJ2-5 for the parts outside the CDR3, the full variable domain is KAGVTQTPRYLIKTRGQQVTLSCSPISGHRSVSWYQQTPGQGLQFLFEYFSETQRNKGNFPGRFSGRQFSNSRSEMNVSTLELGDSALYLCASSSGLAGGGETQYFGPGTRLLVL.